These T cell receptor beta chains were read from a single sample in a study of blood T cell repertoires in COVID-19. Clones were read by immunoSEQ multiplex PCR, and TCRdb kept only the in-frame ones, dropping some. The sample yields around 290,000 clones, roughly 90% seen once. Specimen: PBMCs or T cells enriched from blood (not recorded which). Receptor source: a middle-aged woman who had recovered from COVID-19. CDR3s include the opening cysteine and the closing phenylalanine or tryptophan. The D gene is left open where the match is weak. For some rows the clone size is stated as once, few or many, or as a class when expanded; others skip it.

clone_size: .; v_call: TRBV5-6; j_call: TRBJ2-6; d_call: .; cdr3_aa: CASGGSGANVLTF; cdr3_nt: TGTGCCTCCGGGGGCTCTGGGGCCAACGTCCTGACTTTC
clone_size: once; v_call: TRBV5-1; j_call: TRBJ2-3; d_call: TRBD2; cdr3_aa: CASSLAGGPLTDTQYF; cdr3_nt: TGCGCCAGCAGTCTAGCGGGGGGGCCCCTCACAGATACGCAGTATTTT
clone_size: .; v_call: TRBV5-4; j_call: TRBJ1-6; d_call: TRBD1; cdr3_aa: CASSLGTGGSPLHF; cdr3_nt: TGTGCCAGCAGCTTGGGGACAGGCGGTTCACCCCTCCACTTT
clone_size: few; v_call: TRBV29-1; j_call: TRBJ2-7; d_call: TRBD2; cdr3_aa: CSGTSGRRYEQYF; cdr3_nt: TGCAGCGGGACTAGCGGGAGAAGATACGAGCAGTACTTC
clone_size: few; v_call: TRBV28; j_call: TRBJ1-5; d_call: .; cdr3_aa: CATDGGQPQHF; cdr3_nt: TGTGCCACCGACGGGGGTCAGCCCCAGCATTTT
clone_size: once; v_call: TRBV28; j_call: TRBJ1-6; d_call: .; cdr3_aa: CASRTNGGRVNSPLHF; cdr3_nt: TGTGCCAGCAGAACAAACGGCGGGAGAGTGAATTCACCCCTCCACTTT
clone_size: .; v_call: TRBV25-1; j_call: TRBJ1-2; d_call: TRBD1; cdr3_aa: CASSTGGRLNYGYTF; cdr3_nt: TGTGCCAGCAGCACAGGGGGAAGGCTCAACTATGGCTACACCTTC
clone_size: .; v_call: TRBV27; j_call: TRBJ2-1; d_call: TRBD1; cdr3_aa: CASSLGTGRNEQFF; cdr3_nt: TGTGCCAGCAGTTTAGGGACAGGGAGGAATGAGCAGTTCTTC
clone_size: .; v_call: TRBV7-9; j_call: TRBJ2-7; d_call: .; cdr3_aa: CASSLTLHGYEQYF; cdr3_nt: TGTGCCAGCAGCTTAACGCTCCACGGCTACGAGCAGTACTTC
clone_size: .; v_call: TRBV19; j_call: TRBJ2-6; d_call: .; cdr3_aa: CASSMGRSGANVLTF; cdr3_nt: TGTGCCAGTAGTATGGGCAGGTCTGGGGCCAACGTCCTGACTTTC
clone_size: .; v_call: TRBV5-1; j_call: TRBJ2-3; d_call: TRBD1; cdr3_aa: CASSSYRGTDTQYF; cdr3_nt: TGCGCCAGCAGCTCGTACAGGGGAACAGATACGCAGTATTTT
clone_size: .; v_call: TRBV5-4; j_call: TRBJ1-1; d_call: TRBD1; cdr3_aa: CASSPGTGRANTEAFF; cdr3_nt: TGTGCCAGCAGCCCTGGGACAGGGAGGGCGAACACTGAAGCTTTCTTT
clone_size: .; v_call: TRBV5-1; j_call: TRBJ2-3; d_call: .; cdr3_aa: CASSLAGSRITDTQYF; cdr3_nt: TGCGCCAGCAGCTTGGCGGGGTCTAGAATCACAGATACGCAGTATTTT
clone_size: .; v_call: TRBV4-1; j_call: TRBJ2-3; d_call: .; cdr3_aa: CASSQDFPPLVEYF; cdr3_nt: TGCGCCAGCAGCCAAGATTTCCCCCCCCTTGTAGAGTATTTT
clone_size: .; v_call: TRBV18; j_call: TRBJ2-2; d_call: TRBD1; cdr3_aa: CASSRPSGQNTGELFF; cdr3_nt: TGTGCCAGCTCACGACCCTCGGGACAGAATACGGGGGAGCTGTTTTTT
clone_size: .; v_call: TRBV29-1; j_call: TRBJ1-4; d_call: .; cdr3_aa: CSAGLSLRELFF; cdr3_nt: TGCAGCGCAGGACTTTCCCTGAGGGAACTGTTTTTT
clone_size: .; v_call: TRBV6-1; j_call: TRBJ1-5; d_call: .; cdr3_aa: CASSDRYQPQHF; cdr3_nt: TGTGCCAGCAGTGACAGATATCAGCCCCAGCATTTT
clone_size: .; v_call: TRBV18; j_call: TRBJ2-5; d_call: .; cdr3_aa: CASSPPGPLRETQYF; cdr3_nt: TGTGCCAGCTCACCTCCGGGTCCTTTACGGGAGACCCAGTACTTC
clone_size: .; v_call: TRBV18; j_call: TRBJ2-7; d_call: .; cdr3_aa: CASSPPPGSSYEQYF; cdr3_nt: TGTGCCAGCTCACCACCTCCGGGGTCCTCCTACGAGCAGTACTTC
clone_size: .; v_call: TRBV30; j_call: TRBJ2-7; d_call: .; cdr3_aa: CAWKGVNGWNEQYF; cdr3_nt: TGTGCCTGGAAAGGGGTGAACGGGTGGAACGAGCAGTACTTC
clone_size: .; v_call: TRBV2; j_call: TRBJ2-3; d_call: .; cdr3_aa: CASSDSSTDTQYF; cdr3_nt: TGTGCCAGCAGCGACAGTAGCACAGATACGCAGTATTTT
clone_size: .; v_call: TRBV10-1; j_call: TRBJ2-3; d_call: .; cdr3_aa: CASSNGCTDTQYF; cdr3_nt: TGCGCCAGCAGTAACGGTTGCACAGATACGCAGTATTTT
clone_size: .; v_call: TRBV6-5; j_call: TRBJ2-7; d_call: .; cdr3_aa: CASSYSSGTWGEQYF; cdr3_nt: TGTGCCAGCAGTTACTCCTCCGGGACATGGGGCGAGCAGTACTTC
clone_size: .; v_call: TRBV12-3/TRBV12-4; j_call: TRBJ1-2; d_call: .; cdr3_aa: CASSPEAYYGYTF; cdr3_nt: TGTGCCAGCAGCCCGGAGGCCTACTATGGCTACACCTTC
clone_size: .; v_call: TRBV7-9; j_call: TRBJ1-1; d_call: TRBD1; cdr3_aa: CASSLGTGSAFF; cdr3_nt: TGTGCCAGCAGCCTTGGGACAGGGTCGGCTTTCTTT